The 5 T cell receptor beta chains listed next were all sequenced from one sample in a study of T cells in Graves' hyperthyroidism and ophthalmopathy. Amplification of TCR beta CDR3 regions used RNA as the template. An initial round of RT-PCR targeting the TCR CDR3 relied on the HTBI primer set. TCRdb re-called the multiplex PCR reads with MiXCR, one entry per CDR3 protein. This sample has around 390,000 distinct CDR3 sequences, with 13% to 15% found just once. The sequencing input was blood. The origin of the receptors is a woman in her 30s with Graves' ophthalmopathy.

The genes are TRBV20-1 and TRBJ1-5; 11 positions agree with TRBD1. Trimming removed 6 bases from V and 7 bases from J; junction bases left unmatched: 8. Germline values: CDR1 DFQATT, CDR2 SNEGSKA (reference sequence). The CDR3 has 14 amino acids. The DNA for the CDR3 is TGCAGTGCGGATACCGGGACAGGGGGGCAGCCCCAGCATTTT. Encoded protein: CSADTGTGGQPQHF.

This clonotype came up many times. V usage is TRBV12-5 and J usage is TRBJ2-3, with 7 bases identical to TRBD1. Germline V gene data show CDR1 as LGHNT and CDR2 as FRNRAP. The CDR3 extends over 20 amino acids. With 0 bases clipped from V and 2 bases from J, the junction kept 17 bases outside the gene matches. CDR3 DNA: TGTGCTAGTGGTTTGGTAAGGCAGGGGGTCGCCCCTCGTTACACAGATACGCAGTATTTT. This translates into CASGLVRQGVAPRYTDTQYF. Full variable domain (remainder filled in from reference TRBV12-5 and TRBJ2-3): DARVTQTPRHKVTEMGQEVTMRCQPILGHNTVFWYRQTMMQGLELLAYFRNRAPLDDSGMPKDRFSAEMPDATLATLKIQPSEPRDSAVYFCASGLVRQGVAPRYTDTQYFGPGTRLTVL.

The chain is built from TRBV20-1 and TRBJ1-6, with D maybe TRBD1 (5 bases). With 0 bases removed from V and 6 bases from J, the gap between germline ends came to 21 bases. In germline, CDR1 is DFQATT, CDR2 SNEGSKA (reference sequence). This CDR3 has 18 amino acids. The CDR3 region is CSARDPTAPLPVNSPLHF. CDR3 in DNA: TGCAGTGCTAGAGATCCGACAGCGCCGCTCCCAGTTAATTCACCCCTCCACTTT.

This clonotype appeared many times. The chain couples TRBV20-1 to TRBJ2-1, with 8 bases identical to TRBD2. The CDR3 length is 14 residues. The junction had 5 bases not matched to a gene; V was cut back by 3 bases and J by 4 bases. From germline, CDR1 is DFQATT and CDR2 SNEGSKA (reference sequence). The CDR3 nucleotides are TGCAGTGCTAGTAGCTTAGCGGGGTACAATGAGCAGTTCTTC. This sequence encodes CSASSLAGYNEQFF.

The CDR3 is CASSQESSYEQYF. CDR3 coding DNA: TGTGCCAGCAGCCAAGAGAGCTCCTACGAGCAGTACTTC. The genes are TRBV4-2 and TRBJ2-7; D remains ambiguous. Per germline, CDR1 LGHNA and CDR2 YNFKEQ. The CDR3 spans 13 residues. The ends were cut back, 0 bases at V and 0 bases at J, with 3 bases in the middle.